These 10 T cell receptor beta chains came from one sample sequenced in a study of chemoradiotherapy in HPV16-positive cancers. The protocol was immunoSEQ multiplex PCR, while the TCRdb copy is restricted to in-frame clones and leaves out a portion. The table includes about 5,900 clones, roughly 76% detected once. The biological material was taken from a patient who underwent chemoradiotherapy. These receptors were obtained from a human donor with HPV-associated anogenital cancer.

The chain is built from TRBV30 and TRBJ2-7, with 8 bases matching TRBD1. Germline assignment: CDR1 GTSNPN and CDR2 SVGIG (reference sequence). The CDR3 consists of 13 residues. J was trimmed by 2 bases and V by 2 bases; bases with no gene match: 2. The CDR3 coding sequence is TGTGCCTGGAGTTCAGGGGGCCCCTACGAGCAGTACTTC. As protein: CAWSSGGPYEQYF.

The J gene is TRBJ1-3, the V gene TRBV2; tentative D call: TRBD1 (6 bases). CDR3 length: 13 amino acids. The germline V gene encodes CDR1 SNHLY and CDR2 FYNNEI. The germline V and J ends were trimmed by 7 bases and 3 bases, with 10 bases remaining between them. In nucleotides, the CDR3 is TGTGCCAGCAAACAGGGCCTTGGAAACACCATATATTTT. This encodes CASKQGLGNTIYF.

This clone was detected a few times. The rearrangement joins TRBV6-6 to TRBJ2-3, with D perhaps TRBD2 (5 bases). V was pared by 4 bases and J by 3 bases, with 8 bases between. The CDR3 totals 13 residues. Germline V gene lookup returns CDR1 MNHNY and CDR2 SVGAGI (reference sequence). The CDR3 DNA follows: TGTGCCAGCAGTTCCGGGGAAACAGATACGCAGTATTTT. It is translated as CASSSGETDTQYF.

This sequence joins TRBV27 and TRBJ1-1, with a possible D match to TRBD1 (6 bases). Trimming took off 6 bases at V and 2 bases at J, with 19 bases between the two ends. The CDR3 extends over 16 amino acids. Germline V CDR1 and CDR2: MNHEY, SMNVEV (reference sequence). This chain's CDR3 is CASSPFRGLINTEAFF. CDR3 DNA: TGTGCCAGCAGCCCTTTTAGGGGGTTAATTAACACTGAAGCTTTCTTT.

The genes are TRBV4-1 and TRBJ2-6, with TRBD1 as a possible D gene (5 bases). Trimming left V 3 bases short and J 0 bases short, with 18 bases between. The CDR3 loop spans 19 amino acids. From germline, CDR1 is MGHRA and CDR2 YSYEKL. DNA for the CDR3: TGCGCCAGCAGCCACCAGGGTATGGGTCTGGGCTCTGGGGCCAACGTCCTGACTTTC. Residues: CASSHQGMGLGSGANVLTF.

This chain links TRBV18 with TRBJ1-4; 7 nucleotides align to TRBD1. Germline CDR1 reads KGHSH; CDR2 reads LQKENI. The CDR3 sequence is 13 residues long. The trim removed 10 bases at V and 4 bases at J, leaving 6 bases unmatched. The CDR3 nucleotides are TGTGCCACCACGGGACAGTATAATGAAAAACTGTTTTTT. Translated: CATTGQYNEKLFF.

The chain uses TRBV7-2 and TRBJ1-5; 8 bases align to TRBD1. Germline V gene sequence: CDR1 SGHTA, CDR2 FQGNSA. J lost 4 bases, V lost 6 bases, and 8 bases had no gene match. The CDR3 is 15 amino acids. The DNA of the CDR3 is TGTGCCAGCAGTCTGCGGAGACAGGGGAATCAGCCCCAGCATTTT. It specifies CASSLRRQGNQPQHF. The full variable domain, in which reference TRBV7-2 and TRBJ1-5 provide the parts outside the CDR3, is GAGVSQSPSNKVTEKGKDVELRCDPISGHTALYWYRQSLGQGLEFLIYFQGNSAPDKSGLPSDRFSAERTGGSVSTLTIQRTQQEDSAVYLCASSLRRQGNQPQHFGDGTRLSIL.

This clone was picked up one time. This chain joins TRBV4-2 and TRBJ1-5, with unresolved D. Trimming removed 0 bases from V and 6 bases from J, with 9 bases in between. CDR3 length equals 14 residues. The germline gives CDR1 LGHNA, CDR2 YNFKEQ. CDR3 residues: CASSQDLSGQPQHF. The CDR3, as DNA: TGTGCCAGCAGCCAAGATCTTTCCGGTCAGCCCCAGCATTTT.

The rearrangement joins TRBV7-9 to TRBJ2-2, with no clear D. This CDR3 comprises 14 residues. The germline V gene encodes CDR1 SEHNR and CDR2 FQNEAQ (reference sequence). With 5 bases removed from V and 1 base from J, the gap between germline ends came to 8 bases. The CDR3, as DNA: TGTGCCAGCAGCAATTCGGAGAACACCGGGGAGCTGTTTTTT. Translated, it gives CASSNSENTGELFF.

The chain links TRBV6-5 to TRBJ1-1, with 10 bases identical to TRBD1. V was clipped by 4 bases and J by 1 base; unmatched bases: 6. The CDR3 totals 16 residues. Germline CDR1 reads MNHEY; CDR2 reads SVGAGI. The CDR3 nucleotides read TGTGCCAGCAGTTCGGGACAGGGGAAGGGGAACACTGAAGCTTTCTTT. It is translated as CASSSGQGKGNTEAFF.